This TCR beta chain is drawn from a study of blood T cell repertoires in COVID-19. Turning to the study itself: The origin of the acute and convalescent COVID-19 samples was the United States, Italy and Spain.

In the original processing: For nucleated cells, counts were estimated from reference gene primer amplification. Sequenced by immunoSEQ multiplex PCR; TCRdb stores in-frame clones only, minus some. V and J calls and clone size follow that table, whereas D and trimming were derived from the DNA. The sample includes approximately 300,000 clones, around 87% of them seen just once. The CDR3 has 15 amino acids. The V and J ends lost 3 bases and 4 bases respectively, with 15 bases between them. Germline-derived CDR1 and CDR2 are MDHEN and SYDVKM. Each participant's cohort was designated according to participant-reported clinical history. The study counted Cohort 3 donors as recovered given two negative PCRs, clearance, or symptom resolution.

The sequenced material came from PBMCs or T cells enriched from blood (not recorded which). This clonotype was sampled from a woman aged 25 to 45 who had recovered from COVID-19. The V call is TRBV28, the J call TRBJ1-2, with a weak D call TRBD1 (5 bases). The CDR3: CASSFGGDDTYGYTF. The CDR3 coding sequence is TGTGCCAGCAGTTTTGGAGGGGATGATACCTATGGCTACACCTTC.